Below, 5 T cell receptor beta chains from the same sample are listed, as sequenced in a study of T-cell memory formation after mild COVID-19. TCRdb ran MiXCR on the 5' RACE reads and lists one entry per CDR3 protein. The sample holds 580,000 or so distinct CDR3 sequences; roughly 17% are singletons and the top ten take about 7.5%. The specimen was PBMCs or a T cell subset sorted from them (not recorded which). These receptor sequences come from an adult woman who had mild COVID-19 (a few samples of this study predate the infection). Cell type and time point are not known.

The chain links TRBV7-6 to TRBJ2-5; TRBD2 is a possible D gene (5 bases). Germline V gene lookup returns CDR1 SGHVS and CDR2 FNYEAQ. The CDR3 spans 14 residues. V was cut by 5 bases and J by 0 bases, with 10 bases left in between. CDR3 sequence reads: CASSHPGDQETQYF. As DNA, the CDR3 is TGTGCCAGCAGCCACCCCGGGGACCAAGAGACCCAGTACTTC.

The V and J genes are TRBV18 and TRBJ2-5; D gene unclear. The CDR3 totals 13 residues. Germline CDR1 and CDR2: KGHSH and LQKENI. The germline V and J ends were trimmed by 0 bases and 1 base, with 3 bases remaining between them. As DNA, the CDR3 is TGTGCCAGCTCACCACCCCTCCAAGAGACCCAGTACTTC. Translated: CASSPPLQETQYF.

V and J are TRBV5-1 and TRBJ1-6, with D maybe TRBD1 (6 bases). The germline V and J ends were trimmed by 0 bases and 0 bases, with 10 bases remaining between them. This CDR3 has 17 amino acids. Germline V gives CDR1 SGHRS, CDR2 YFSETQ. CDR3 amino acids: CASSLAGQSSYNSPLHF. The CDR3 DNA is TGCGCCAGCAGCTTGGCCGGACAGAGCTCCTATAATTCACCCCTCCACTTT.

This clonotype was detected only once. The chain links TRBV12-3 or TRBV12-4 to TRBJ1-2; TRBD1 aligns across 11 bases. The CDR3 has 15 amino acids. V dropped 5 bases and J dropped 4; count of bases not matched to a gene: 6. The CDR3 sequence is CASSAGQGAFYGYTF. Written as DNA, the CDR3 is TGTGCCAGCAGTGCTGGACAGGGGGCCTTCTATGGCTACACCTTC.

In this sample, this clonotype turned up a few times. The chain uses TRBV10-3 and TRBJ1-2; the D gene is possibly TRBD1 (5 bases). The CDR3 totals 16 residues. V was cut by 2 bases and J by 4 bases, with 17 bases left in between. Germline loops: CDR1 ENHRY, CDR2 SYGVKD. The CDR3 loop is CAISEISTGQGYGYTF. DNA for the CDR3: TGTGCCATCAGTGAGATATCGACGGGGCAAGGCTATGGCTACACCTTC.